The 29 T cell receptor beta chains reported below all come from one sample, sequenced in a study of patients and donors after allogeneic stem cell transplantation. From the RT-PCR reads, TCRdb called clonotypes with MiXCR, one entry per CDR3 protein. Of some 880,000 distinct CDR3 sequences in the sample, more than 15% were seen once. Sequences were obtained from blood, either unsorted or a sorted T cell fraction (not recorded which). These receptors were taken from a human donor who was either an allogeneic HSCT recipient or a stem cell or donor lymphocyte infusion donor (not recorded which). It is not recorded whose cells these are; they may come from a transplant donor.

The rearrangement joins TRBV18 to TRBJ2-7, with TRBD1 matching over 10 bases. The junction had 5 bases not matched to a gene; V was cut back by 3 bases and J by 6 bases. This CDR3 region has 14 residues. Germline V gene data show CDR1 as KGHSH and CDR2 as LQKENI. The CDR3 here is CASSPTGTGVEQYF. CDR3 in DNA: TGTGCCAGCTCACCCACCGGGACAGGGGTCGAGCAGTACTTC.

This clonotype turned up a few times. This sequence joins TRBV3-1 and TRBJ2-1, with D hard to call. CDR3 size: 13 residues. The germline gives CDR1 LGHDT, CDR2 YNNKEL (reference sequence). The ends were cut back, 1 base at V and 5 bases at J, with 6 bases in the middle. CDR3 amino acids: CASSQGLHNEQFF. CDR3 bases: TGTGCCAGCAGCCAAGGGCTCCACAATGAGCAGTTCTTC.

V and J are TRBV29-1 and TRBJ2-1; no firm D call. V lost 6 bases and J 3 bases, leaving 21 bases between the germline ends. The length of the CDR3 is 16 residues. The germline CDR1 and CDR2 sequences are SQVTM and ANQGSEA. CDR3 sequence (DNA): TGCAGCGTGGGGTGGATCGTGTTTCACTTCTACAATGAGCAGTTCTTC. Protein sequence: CSVGWIVFHFYNEQFF.

The table lists this clonotype with many counts. This sequence joins TRBV10-3 and TRBJ2-1; 14 bases match TRBD2. The length of the CDR3 is 14 residues. CDR1 ENHRY and CDR2 SYGVKD come from the germline V gene. V shed 7 bases, J shed 9 bases, and the junction held 5 bases outside the gene matches. The CDR3 DNA reads as TGTGCCATCAAGGGGACTAGCGGGGGAGCTGAGCAGTTCTTC. This translates into CAIKGTSGGAEQFF.

V gene TRBV5-1 combines with J gene TRBJ2-5, with a weak D call TRBD2 (6 bases). V gave up 0 bases and J gave up 5 bases, with 14 bases separating them. Germline CDR1 SGHRS, CDR2 YFSETQ. The CDR3 is 15 residues long. The CDR3 region has the DNA TGCGCCAGCAGCTTGGGCGGGGCCCCCGCGGAGACCCAGTACTTC. Translating gives CASSLGGAPAETQYF.

The rearrangement links TRBV20-1 to TRBJ1-1; 7 bases match TRBD1. The CDR3 runs to 13 residues. Germline V gene data show CDR1 as DFQATT and CDR2 as SNEGSKA (reference sequence). V trimming: 5 bases; J trimming: 7 bases; junction bases outside the gene matches: 10. Here the CDR3 reads CSAGSRQGREAFF. CDR3 nucleotides: TGCAGTGCTGGCAGCAGACAGGGCCGTGAAGCTTTCTTT.

This clonotype was found a few times. V and J are TRBV13 and TRBJ2-7; 9 positions agree with TRBD1. Germline trimming cut 5 bases from V and 3 bases from J; bases unmatched to any gene: 11. The CDR3 is 16 residues long. CDR1 is PRHDT and CDR2 is FYEKMQ in the germline V gene (reference sequence). The CDR3 region is CASSTRRDRAYYEQYF. The DNA of the CDR3 is TGTGCCAGCAGCACACGCCGGGACAGGGCCTACTACGAGCAGTACTTC.

This clonotype showed up just a few times. The chain couples TRBV20-1 to TRBJ2-7; the D call may be TRBD1 or TRBD2 (7 bases each). CDR3 size: 14 residues. The ends were cut back, 5 bases at V and 2 bases at J, with 16 bases in the middle. Germline CDR1 and CDR2: DFQATT and SNEGSKA (reference sequence). Here the CDR3 reads CSAPLRGGTYEQYF. The CDR3 DNA reads TGCAGTGCTCCACTCAGGGGGGGAACCTACGAGCAGTACTTC.

In its sample, this clonotype was seen a few times. V usage is TRBV2 and J usage is TRBJ2-7, with D possibly matching TRBD1 (5 bases). The CDR3 has 14 residues. V was pared by 7 bases and J by 3 bases, with 16 bases between. The germline gives CDR1 SNHLY, CDR2 FYNNEI. CDR3 protein: CASTQRQKYYEQYF. CDR3 DNA sequence: TGTGCCAGCACCCAACGACAGAAGTACTACGAGCAGTACTTC.

The CDR3: CASSPKGRGFYEQYF. DNA of the CDR3: TGTGCCAGCAGCCCTAAGGGACGGGGCTTCTACGAGCAGTACTTC. V gene TRBV11-2 combines with J gene TRBJ2-7, with D perhaps TRBD1 or TRBD2 (5 bases each). Deletions cut 5 bases from V and 3 bases from J, with 17 bases between. Per the germline V gene, CDR1 is SGHAT and CDR2 is FQNNGV. There are 15 residues in the CDR3.

The chain links TRBV18 to TRBJ2-7, with D possibly called TRBD1 or TRBD2 (6 bases each). Between the trimmed V and J ends, which lost 4 bases and 5 bases, there was a span of 18 bases. CDR1 and CDR2 (germline): KGHSH, LQKENI. This CDR3 comprises 15 residues. DNA of the CDR3: TGTGCCAGCTCACGCCCTGTGGGGGGCTCTCACGAGCAGTACTTC. Translating it yields CASSRPVGGSHEQYF.

This rearrangement joins TRBV16 to TRBJ1-1, with D possibly being TRBD1 (5 bases). Germline V CDR1 and CDR2: KGHSY, FQNENV. V was clipped by 4 bases and J by 5 bases, with 14 bases between them. This CDR3 spans 14 amino acids. The CDR3 DNA reads as TGTGCCAGCAGCCGCGATCAGGGTTGGACTGAAGCTTTCTTT. Protein product: CASSRDQGWTEAFF.

The chain recombines TRBV12-3 or TRBV12-4 with TRBJ1-6, with D unclear. The CDR3 runs 17 residues. V was shortened by 2 bases and J by 2 bases, with 13 bases between the two germline ends. CDR3 region: CASSLRAPGTYNSPLHF. CDR3 nucleotide sequence: TGTGCCAGCAGTTTAAGGGCCCCCGGGACCTATAATTCACCCCTCCACTTT.

The chain uses TRBV3-1 and TRBJ2-7; no clear D gene. Germline V gene sequence: CDR1 LGHDT, CDR2 YNNKEL (reference sequence). V was pared by 3 bases and J by 6 bases, with 6 bases between. The CDR3 sequence is 11 residues long. This CDR3 reads CASSHTGEQYF. In DNA form, the CDR3 reads TGTGCCAGCAGCCATACGGGCGAGCAGTACTTC.

Ten or more counts support this clonotype. A junction boundary mismatches the germline segment, possibly from a read error. The chain employs TRBV5-1 and TRBJ2-1, with D possibly being TRBD1 or TRBD2 (5 bases each). This CDR3 is 14 amino acids long. From germline, CDR1 is SGHRS and CDR2 YFSETQ. The CDR3 sequence: CASSSGTGYNEQFF. The CDR3 nucleotides read TGTGCCAGCAGTTCCGGGACGGGATACAATGAGCAGTTCTTC.

This clonotype was seen a few times. The V call is TRBV12-3 or TRBV12-4, the J call TRBJ2-5; 7 positions match TRBD2. CDR3 length: 14 amino acids. V trimming: 6 bases; J trimming: 5 bases; junction bases outside the gene matches: 9. The CDR3 nucleotides read TGTGCCAGCAGAAACAGCGGGGTGGGCGAGACCCAGTACTTC. This translates into CASRNSGVGETQYF.

This sequence joins TRBV20-1 and TRBJ2-7; D gene uncertain. In germline, CDR1 is DFQATT, CDR2 SNEGSKA (reference sequence). The CDR3 sequence is 14 residues long. Trimming pared 4 bases from V and 0 bases from J, leaving 13 bases between. CDR3 protein: CSATRTSSSYEQYF. CDR3 nucleotides: TGCAGTGCTACTAGGACCTCGAGCTCCTACGAGCAGTACTTC.

This clonotype was counted a few times. This chain uses TRBV12-5 with TRBJ2-7, with D maybe TRBD1 (6 bases). Trimming removed 1 base at V and 7 bases at J, with 8 bases between. Germline V lookup: CDR1 LGHNT, CDR2 FRNRAP. The CDR3 covers 12 residues. This CDR3 is CASGLGGREQYF. Written as DNA, the CDR3 is TGTGCTAGTGGTTTGGGGGGGCGTGAGCAGTACTTC.

This clonotype was counted a few times. The chain joins TRBV4-1 to TRBJ2-5; D uncertain. CDR3 length equals 15 residues. Germline V gives CDR1 MGHRA, CDR2 YSYEKL. Between the trimmed V and J ends, which lost 6 bases and 2 bases, there was a span of 16 bases. CDR3 sequence reads: CASSITLGIQETQYF. For the CDR3, the DNA is TGCGCCAGCAGTATCACCTTGGGGATTCAAGAGACCCAGTACTTC.

The chain couples TRBV11-1 to TRBJ2-1; the match to TRBD2 covers 11 bases. CDR1 and CDR2 (germline): SGHAT, FQDESV (reference sequence). The CDR3 consists of 18 residues. V trimming: 4 bases; J trimming: 8 bases; junction bases outside the gene matches: 16. CDR3 sequence: CASSSPRLAGGILDEQFF. The CDR3 DNA is TGTGCCAGCAGCTCCCCCCGGCTAGCGGGAGGCATTTTGGATGAGCAGTTCTTC.

This clonotype was seen ten or more times. The chain recombines TRBV12-3 or TRBV12-4 with TRBJ2-7; possible D gene TRBD1, 6 bases. The ends were cut back, 3 bases at V and 3 bases at J, with 9 bases in the middle. The CDR3 is 13 residues long. In DNA, the CDR3 is TGTGCCAGCAGTTTTTTAGGGGGCTACGAGCAGTACTTC. This gives the protein CASSFLGGYEQYF.

The chain has TRBV7-2 and TRBJ1-1; a weak D match, TRBD1 (6 bases). Germline CDR1 and CDR2: SGHTA and FQGNSA. This CDR3 spans 15 amino acids. Trimming shortened V by 5 bases and J by 2 bases, and 15 bases separated the two germline ends. The CDR3 DNA reads as TGTGCCAGCAGCATAGTTAGACAGGCTAACACTGAAGCTTTCTTT. Translation gives CASSIVRQANTEAFF.

The sample holds a few counts of this clonotype. The V gene is TRBV6-1, the J gene TRBJ1-5, with D tentatively TRBD1 (6 bases). The CDR3 totals 13 residues. Germline CDR1 and CDR2: MNHNS and SASEGT. The V and J ends lost 5 bases and 4 bases respectively, with 9 bases between them. The CDR3 DNA is TGTGCCAGCAGTACAGGGTTAAATCAGCCCCAGCATTTT. Translated, it gives CASSTGLNQPQHF.

V gene TRBV3-1 combines with J gene TRBJ2-3; no reliable D call. The V end lost 1 base, the J end lost 4 bases, and 9 bases lay between the germline ends. Looked up from germline, CDR1 is LGHDT and CDR2 is YNNKEL (reference sequence). The CDR3 is made up of 14 amino acids. The CDR3 DNA is TGTGCCAGCAGCCAAGCGACTGGTGCAGATACGCAGTATTTT. Translated, it gives CASSQATGADTQYF.

The chain has TRBV15 and TRBJ1-2, with 8 bases aligning to TRBD1. J lost 3 bases, V lost 5 bases, and 8 bases had no gene match. The CDR3 totals 15 residues. The germline V gene has CDR1 LNHNV and CDR2 YYDKDF (reference sequence). The CDR3 sequence: CATSGRTGKYYGYTF. CDR3 in DNA: TGTGCCACCAGCGGAAGGACAGGGAAATACTATGGCTACACCTTC.

There are many counts of this clonotype. This chain links TRBV12-3 or TRBV12-4 with TRBJ2-7; 10 positions match TRBD1. CDR3 size: 14 residues. V lost 6 bases to trimming and J lost 1 base; unmatched junction nucleotides: 3. The DNA for the CDR3 is TGTGCCAGCAGCCGACAGGGGGCGTCCTACGAGCAGTACTTC. Protein: CASSRQGASYEQYF.

This sequence joins TRBV11-3 and TRBJ2-5, with 8 bases identical to TRBD1. The ends lost 4 bases at V and 5 bases at J; junction bases unmatched: 12. The CDR3 sequence is 16 residues long. The germline CDR1 and CDR2 sequences are SGHNT and YENEEA. In nucleotides, the CDR3 is TGTGCCAGCAGCTCCGGTGGGGGGACAGGCGGGGAGACCCAGTACTTC. Protein product: CASSSGGGTGGETQYF.

A few counts support this clonotype. The CDR3 DNA reads TGTGCCAGCCAACCCTGGGCCGGGCCAGCTTTCTTT. This sequence encodes CASQPWAGPAFF. This chain uses TRBV3-1 with TRBJ1-1, with no clear D. V was trimmed by 8 bases and J by 10 bases, leaving 17 bases between them. The CDR3 is made up of 12 amino acids. Germline V gene data show CDR1 as LGHDT and CDR2 as YNNKEL (reference sequence).

This clonotype has just a few counts. The chain combines TRBV3-1 with TRBJ2-5; 10 bases match TRBD2. The length of the CDR3 is 14 residues. The V gene's germline CDR1 is LGHDT and CDR2 YNNKEL (reference sequence). Losses at the gene ends were 6 bases for V and 4 bases for J; bases not matched to a gene: 5. CDR3 in DNA: TGTGCCAGCAGTCGAGCGGGGGGGATAGAGACCCAGTACTTC. As protein: CASSRAGGIETQYF.